The rows below give T cell receptor beta chains drawn from one sample of a study of T cell responses to AZD1222 COVID-19 vaccine. The repertoire was sequenced with immunoSEQ multiplex PCR; TCRdb's copy has only in-frame clones and lacks some. The top ten hold about 3.4% of the sample, which has about 140,000 clones, around 90% seen once. Source: peripheral blood, taken 28 days after the second AZD1222 dose. Every receptor here comes from an adult who received the AZD1222 COVID-19 vaccine. Each CDR3 is given without its conserved first and last residue. Each record gives: V gene, J gene, clone size, CDR3 protein. Clone size is not always given. Where it is, it says once, few, many or a class for expanded clones.

TRBV11-2	TRBJ2-1	.	ASSLTGLRDEQF
TRBV30	TRBJ2-2	.	AWGRGRGLRKGNTGELF
TRBV6-5	TRBJ1-1	once	ASTRTGYTEAF
TRBV9	TRBJ1-1	.	ASNSGALDTEAF
TRBV6-5	TRBJ1-5	.	ASSYTNPMNNQPQH
TRBV7-3	TRBJ2-1	.	ASSSIAGGGNEQF
TRBV6-5	TRBJ1-3	.	ASSYPSGNTIY
TRBV18	TRBJ1-4	.	ASSPAGQAFEKLF
TRBV18	TRBJ1-2	.	ASSPKQTTGYGYT
TRBV6-6	TRBJ1-1	once	ASRETGEVTEAF
TRBV19	TRBJ2-1	.	ASGLGGQGQFTEQF
TRBV10-3	TRBJ1-5	.	AISEFGTGYSNQPQH
TRBV5-1	TRBJ2-1	.	ASSLGGIGSYNEQF
TRBV19	TRBJ2-3	.	ATGQGSTDTQY
TRBV18	TRBJ1-2	.	ASSPWEDRVDSGYT
TRBV7-8	TRBJ2-7	.	ASSLDYRGDRGYEQY
TRBV10-2	TRBJ1-6	.	ASSGSNNSPLH
TRBV29-1	TRBJ2-6	.	SVEGGVGANVLT
TRBV3-1/TRBV3-2	TRBJ1-1	.	ASSQRGHGTEAF
TRBV14	TRBJ1-4	.	ASSQRHHAGNMGLGNEKLF
TRBV11-3	TRBJ2-7	.	ASSSTSVGEQY
TRBV7-9	TRBJ2-7	.	ASSLDWGKQY
TRBV4-1	TRBJ1-4	.	ASRRTGVEKLF
TRBV30	TRBJ1-1	.	ASTGQLNTEAF
TRBV11-2	TRBJ1-5	.	ASSPGHDQPQH
TRBV4-1	TRBJ1-1	.	ASSQEGPAF
TRBV11-3	TRBJ2-1	.	ASSLQGFGINEQF
TRBV5-1	TRBJ1-1	.	ASSFAGMNTEAF
TRBV28	TRBJ1-1	.	ASSWNTEAF
TRBV11-2	TRBJ2-1	.	ASSFLGRAGGVNEQF
TRBV12-3/TRBV12-4	TRBJ2-3	.	ASRRGLDTQY
TRBV2	TRBJ2-3	.	ASSGEGTDTQY
TRBV11-2	TRBJ2-1	.	ASSFFGGINEQF
TRBV2	TRBJ2-1	.	ASTLAGAYNEQF
TRBV29-1	TRBJ2-5	few	SVVGGSETQY
TRBV29-1	TRBJ1-3	.	SVGGDTIY
TRBV10-3	TRBJ1-1	.	ATWTDSQYEAF
TRBV5-1	TRBJ1-4	.	ASSLGGKATNEKLF
TRBV18	TRBJ2-5	.	ATPQSGGRWQETQY
TRBV29-1	TRBJ2-3	.	SVGSAVDTQY
TRBV2	TRBJ2-7	.	ASSEEEDSAYEQY
TRBV27	TRBJ2-5	.	ASRQGREETQY
TRBV25-1	TRBJ1-1	.	ASSNQQTPRTEAF
TRBV5-8	TRBJ2-7	.	ASSFMQGPLAGTYEQY
TRBV6-1	TRBJ1-4	few	ASSDPRDSNEKLF
TRBV9	TRBJ2-5	.	ASSAHPGGGETQY
TRBV10-3	TRBJ1-2	.	AIRPTGVDYGYT
TRBV9	TRBJ2-1	.	ASSVGTRGNEQF
TRBV6-1	TRBJ1-2	.	ASSDRGMYGYT
TRBV3-1/TRBV3-2	TRBJ1-5	.	ASSQGNSNQPQH
TRBV7-6	TRBJ2-5	.	ASSLQETQY
TRBV5-1	TRBJ1-2	.	ASSVLPGQNYGYT
TRBV28	TRBJ2-7	.	ASSQRLGQPNYEQY